This T cell receptor beta chain was profiled in a study of cytomegalovirus exposure and HLA in healthy donors. V lost 7 bases to trimming and J lost 6 bases, with 16 bases between them. The CDR3 runs to 14 residues. CDR1 is SGHTA and CDR2 is FQGNSA in the germline V gene. The PCR had 60 Vbeta and 13 Jbeta primers. The assay was immunoSEQ multiplex PCR, and TCRdb's table has in-frame clones only and misses some. The specimen's table records tens of thousands of clones. The clonotype originates from a man aged 18 to 30 in good health and CMV-seropositive. The specimen was PBMCs. The chain recombines TRBV7-2 with TRBJ1-5; no definite D call. CDR3 in DNA: TGTGCCAGCACCCAACCGGGTAGTCTTCAGCCCCAGCATTTT. This gives the protein CASTQPGSLQPQHF.